This TCR beta chain was captured in a study of blood T cell repertoires in COVID-19. There are 14 residues in the CDR3. The ends lost 2 bases at V and 2 bases at J; junction bases unmatched: 3. Germline-derived CDR1 and CDR2 are SGHRS and YFSETQ. Generated by immunoSEQ multiplex PCR, the TCRdb table keeps only in-frame clones and is missing some. The table shows some 66,000 clones, with 82% occurring only once. Sample: peripheral blood. V gene TRBV5-1 combines with J gene TRBJ2-5, with 7 bases matching TRBD2. The sequence was collected from a man in his 60s with acute or convalescent COVID-19. In DNA form, the CDR3 reads TGCGCCAGCAGCTTAGCGGGGATGCAAGAGACCCAGTACTTC. Amino acid sequence: CASSLAGMQETQYF.